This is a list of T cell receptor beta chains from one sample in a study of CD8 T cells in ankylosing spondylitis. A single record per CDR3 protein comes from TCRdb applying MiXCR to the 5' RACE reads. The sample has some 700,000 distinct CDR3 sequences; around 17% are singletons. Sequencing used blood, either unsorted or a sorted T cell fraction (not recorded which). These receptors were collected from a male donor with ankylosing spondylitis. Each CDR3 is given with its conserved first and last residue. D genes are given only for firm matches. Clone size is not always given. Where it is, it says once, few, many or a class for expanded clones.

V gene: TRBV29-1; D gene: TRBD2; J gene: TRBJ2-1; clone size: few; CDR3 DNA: TGCAGCGTTGATTACGGGACTAGCGGGGGTAATGAGCAGTTCTTC; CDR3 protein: CSVDYGTSGGNEQFF
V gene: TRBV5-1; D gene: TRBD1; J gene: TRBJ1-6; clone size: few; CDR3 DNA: TGCGCCAGCAGCTTGGCCGGACAGGACAATAATTCACCCCTCCACTTT; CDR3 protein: CASSLAGQDNNSPLHF
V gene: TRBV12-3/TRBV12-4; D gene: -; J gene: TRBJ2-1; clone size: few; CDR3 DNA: TGTGCCAGCAGTTTAGCGGCTCCAGGGGGGAGTGAGCAGTTCTTC; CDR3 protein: CASSLAAPGGSEQFF
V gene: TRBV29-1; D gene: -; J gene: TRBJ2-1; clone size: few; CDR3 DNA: TGCAGCGTTGACAGTGGGTCAGGGCGGATATGGGGCAATGAGCAGTTCTTC; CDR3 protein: CSVDSGSGRIWGNEQFF
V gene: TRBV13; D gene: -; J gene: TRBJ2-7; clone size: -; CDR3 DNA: TGTGCCAGCAGCTTACCAGGGAATAACGAGCAGTACTTC; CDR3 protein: CASSLPGNNEQYF
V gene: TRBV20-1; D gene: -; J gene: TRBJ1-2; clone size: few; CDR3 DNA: TGCAGTGCTAGTGCGGTGGGGGGGGTTGGAGGCTACACCTTC; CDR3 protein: CSASAVGGVGGYTF
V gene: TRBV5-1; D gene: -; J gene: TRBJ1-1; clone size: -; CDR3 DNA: TGCGCCAGCAGCATAGGCTCATCGGTTTACACTGAAGCTTTCTTT; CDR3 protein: CASSIGSSVYTEAFF
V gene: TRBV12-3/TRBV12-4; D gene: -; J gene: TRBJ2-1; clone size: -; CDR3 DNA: TGTGCCAGCACGGAGAGTCTCAATGAGCAGTTCTTC; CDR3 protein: CASTESLNEQFF
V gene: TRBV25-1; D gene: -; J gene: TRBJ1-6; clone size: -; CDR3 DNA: TGTGCCAGCAGTGAATGGGTGACAGAGGGCGATAATTCACCCCTCCACTTT; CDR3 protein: CASSEWVTEGDNSPLHF
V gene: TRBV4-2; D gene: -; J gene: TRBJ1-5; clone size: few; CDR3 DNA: TGTGCCAGCAGCCAAGAGGGTTTGGTGCAGCCCCAGCATTTT; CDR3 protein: CASSQEGLVQPQHF
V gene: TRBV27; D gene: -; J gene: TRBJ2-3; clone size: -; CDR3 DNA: TGTGCCAGCAGTCCCTACCTGGAAGATACGCAGTATTTT; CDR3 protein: CASSPYLEDTQYF
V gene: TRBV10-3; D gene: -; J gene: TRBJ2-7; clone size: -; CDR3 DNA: TGTGCCACCTCAGACTACCAGAGCTCCTACGAGCAGTACTTC; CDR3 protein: CATSDYQSSYEQYF
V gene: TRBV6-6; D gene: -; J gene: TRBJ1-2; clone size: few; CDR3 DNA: TGTGCCAGCACCGAAAACGGCTATGGCTACACCTTC; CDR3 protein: CASTENGYGYTF
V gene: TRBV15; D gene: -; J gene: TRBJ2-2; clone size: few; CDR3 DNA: TGTGCCACCAGCAGACTGCCGTTCGCGGGGACCCACACCGGGGAGCTGTTTTTT; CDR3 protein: CATSRLPFAGTHTGELFF
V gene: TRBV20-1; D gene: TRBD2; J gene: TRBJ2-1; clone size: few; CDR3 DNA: TGCAGTGCTGACATGTTGCGGGGGTATGAGCAGTTCTTC; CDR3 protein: CSADMLRGYEQFF
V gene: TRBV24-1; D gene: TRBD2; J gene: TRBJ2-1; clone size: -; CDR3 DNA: TGTGCCACCAGTGACCCCACTATAGCGGGAGGAGGGACCGATGAGCAGTTCTTC; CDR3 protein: CATSDPTIAGGGTDEQFF
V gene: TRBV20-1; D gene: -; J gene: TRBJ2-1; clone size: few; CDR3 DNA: TGCAGTGCTGTCCCTAGCGAAAAGGGTGATGAGCAGTTCTTC; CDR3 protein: CSAVPSEKGDEQFF
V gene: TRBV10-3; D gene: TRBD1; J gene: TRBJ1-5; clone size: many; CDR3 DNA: TGTGCCACCGGACAGGGGGACAATCAGCCCCAGCATTTT; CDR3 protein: CATGQGDNQPQHF